Below, 11 T cell receptor beta chains from the same sample are listed, as sequenced in a study of blood T cell repertoires in COVID-19. TCRdb keeps only in-frame clones here, not all; method: immunoSEQ multiplex PCR. Of 140,000 to 150,000 clones in the sample, less than 90% were seen once. The specimen sequenced was PBMCs or T cells enriched from blood (not recorded which). The source is a woman in her forties or fifties who had been exposed to COVID-19.

The chain joins TRBV5-8 to TRBJ2-4, with 12 bases that match TRBD2. V was clipped by 4 bases and J by 8 bases; unmatched bases: 4. Germline values: CDR1 SGHTS, CDR2 YDEGEE. The CDR3 has 14 amino acids. The CDR3 region has the DNA TGTGCCAGCAGCCCTAGCGGGAGGGCCCACATTCAGTACTTC. Its protein product is CASSPSGRAHIQYF.

V usage is TRBV29-1 and J usage is TRBJ1-3; D might be TRBD1 (6 bases). Germline V lookup: CDR1 SQVTM, CDR2 ANQGSEA. The CDR3 runs 15 residues. Between the trimmed V and J ends, which lost 5 bases and 0 bases, there was a span of 14 bases. CDR3 in amino acids: CSVKTNRVSGNTIYF. The CDR3 nucleotides are TGCAGCGTTAAGACCAACAGGGTCTCTGGAAACACCATATATTTT.

V and J are TRBV3-1 (or the pseudogene TRBV3-2) and TRBJ1-6; possibly TRBD1 for D (6 bases). CDR3 length: 18 amino acids. The germline V gene has CDR1 LGHDT and CDR2 YNNKEL (reference sequence). Trimming cost V 1 base and J 2 bases, with 15 bases left between them. The DNA for the CDR3 is TGTGCCAGCAGCCAAGTCACAGGGAGTAGGGCCTATAATTCACCCCTCCACTTT. Amino acid sequence: CASSQVTGSRAYNSPLHF.

This clone appeared a single time. The rearrangement uses TRBV10-1 and TRBJ1-1; weak D call: TRBD1 (5 bases). Trimming left V 6 bases short and J 1 base short, with 12 bases between. Germline values: CDR1 WNHNN, CDR2 SYGVQD (reference sequence). CDR3 length: 14 amino acids. The CDR3 DNA reads TGCGCCAGCAGGGAGACAGCCACGAACACTGAAGCTTTCTTT. Amino acids: CASRETATNTEAFF.

The chain employs TRBV19 and TRBJ2-7; D possibly corresponds to TRBD2 (5 bases). Per germline, CDR1 LNHDA and CDR2 SQIVND (reference sequence). The CDR3 sequence is 16 residues long. V lost 5 bases and J 0 bases, leaving 17 bases between the germline ends. CDR3 sequence (DNA): TGTGCCAGTAGTGCAAAACGGACGGGGAGCTCCTACGAGCAGTACTTC. This gives the protein CASSAKRTGSSYEQYF.

In this sample, this clone turned up a few times. V gene TRBV19 combines with J gene TRBJ1-3; weak D call: TRBD1 (6 bases). The V gene's germline CDR1 is LNHDA and CDR2 SQIVND (reference sequence). The V end lost 4 bases, the J end lost 0 bases, and 10 bases lay between the germline ends. This CDR3 is built from 15 residues. The CDR3 loop reads CASSTGRGSGNTIYF. The CDR3 nucleotides are TGTGCCAGTAGTACCGGCAGGGGCTCTGGAAACACCATATATTTT.

The chain employs TRBV9 and TRBJ2-6; D gene unclear. Germline values: CDR1 SGDLS, CDR2 YYNGEE. The CDR3 covers 17 residues. Trimming took off 0 bases at V and 0 bases at J, with 10 bases between the two ends. The CDR3: CASSVVYPGSGANVLTF. The CDR3 DNA reads as TGTGCCAGCAGCGTAGTTTATCCAGGCTCTGGGGCCAACGTCCTGACTTTC.

Note on this clone: Its ends do not fully match the called genes, so a read error is possible. The CDR3 region is CATSRETSGRDF. CDR3 DNA sequence: TGTGCCACCAGCAGAGAGACTAGCGGGAGGGATTTT. The rearrangement joins TRBV15 to TRBJ2-3; 14 bases are shared with TRBD2. CDR3 size: 12 residues. Germline V CDR1 and CDR2: LNHNV, YYDKDF (reference sequence). The full variable domain, its missing parts supplied by reference TRBV15 and TRBJ2-3, is DAMVIQNPRYQVTQFGKPVTLSCSQTLNHNVMYWYQQKSSQAPKLLFHYYDKDFNNEADTPDNFQSRRPNTSFCFLDIRSPGLGDTAMYLCATSRETSGRDFGPGTRLTVL.

The V gene is TRBV7-2, the J gene TRBJ1-6, with 7 bases identical to TRBD1. V trimming: 5 bases; J trimming: 8 bases; junction bases outside the gene matches: 3. This CDR3 contains 13 residues. Germline CDR1 and CDR2: SGHTA and FQGNSA. CDR3 sequence: CASSNTGDSPLHF. The CDR3 bases are TGTGCCAGCAGCAATACAGGGGATTCACCCCTCCACTTT.

The chain employs TRBV7-6 and TRBJ2-6, with a tentative D call TRBD2 (6 bases). CDR3 length equals 18 residues. In germline, CDR1 is SGHVS, CDR2 FNYEAQ. Trimming cost V 1 base and J 4 bases, with 17 bases left between them. CDR3 amino acids: CASSLGPRRAAGANVLTF. Here the CDR3 DNA reads TGTGCCAGCAGCTTAGGACCCCGGAGGGCCGCCGGGGCCAACGTCCTGACTTTC.

This clone is medium-sized. The CDR3 loop reads CASSEWGGGSTDTQYF. CDR3 in DNA: TGTGCCAGCAGTGAATGGGGCGGGGGGAGCACAGATACGCAGTATTTT. The chain joins TRBV6-1 to TRBJ2-3, with TRBD2 identical over 8 bases. Germline assignment: CDR1 MNHNS and CDR2 SASEGT. V lost 2 bases to trimming and J lost 0 bases; unmatched junction nucleotides: 4. This CDR3 contains 16 residues.